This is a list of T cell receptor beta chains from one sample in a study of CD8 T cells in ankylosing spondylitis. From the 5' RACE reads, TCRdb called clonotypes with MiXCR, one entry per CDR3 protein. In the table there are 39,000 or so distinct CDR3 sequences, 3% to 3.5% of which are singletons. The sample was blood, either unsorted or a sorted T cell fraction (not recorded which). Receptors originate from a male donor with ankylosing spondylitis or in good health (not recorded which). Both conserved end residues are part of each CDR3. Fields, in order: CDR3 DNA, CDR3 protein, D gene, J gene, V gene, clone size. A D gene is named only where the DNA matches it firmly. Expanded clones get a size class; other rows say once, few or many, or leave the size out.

DNA: TGTGCCAGCAGCGTAGCCCCCTCCACGGCAACTAATGAAAAACTGTTTTTT
CDR3: CASSVAPSTATNEKLFF
D: -
J: TRBJ1-4
V: TRBV9
size: many

DNA: TGTGCCAGCAGGGCACCGGGACAGGGTCCTGGCTACACCTTC
CDR3: CASRAPGQGPGYTF
D: TRBD1
J: TRBJ1-2
V: TRBV9
size: many

DNA: TGTGCCAGCAGCCCCGGACGAGCGGGGACCCAAGAGACCCAGTACTTC
CDR3: CASSPGRAGTQETQYF
D: TRBD2
J: TRBJ2-5
V: TRBV9
size: many

DNA: TGTGCCAGCAGCGTAGCCAGCCAAGAGACCCAGTACTTC
CDR3: CASSVASQETQYF
D: -
J: TRBJ2-5
V: TRBV9
size: many

DNA: TGTGCCAGCAGCAAGTACGGGAGCTCTGGAAACACCATATATTTT
CDR3: CASSKYGSSGNTIYF
D: -
J: TRBJ1-3
V: TRBV9
size: many

DNA: TGTGCCAGCAGCCCCCCCGGGCGGGAGAACACCGGGGAGCTGTTTTTT
CDR3: CASSPPGRENTGELFF
D: -
J: TRBJ2-2
V: TRBV9
size: many

DNA: TGTGCCAGCAGCGTAGATTATGGGGGTAATCAGCCCCAGCATTTT
CDR3: CASSVDYGGNQPQHF
D: -
J: TRBJ1-5
V: TRBV9
size: many

DNA: TGTGCCAGCAGCGTAGGTCCCTTAAGAGATGAGCAGTTCTTC
CDR3: CASSVGPLRDEQFF
D: -
J: TRBJ2-1
V: TRBV9
size: -

DNA: TGTGCCAGCAGCCCAGGGATTGTGAACACTGAAGCTTTCTTT
CDR3: CASSPGIVNTEAFF
D: -
J: TRBJ1-1
V: TRBV9
size: many

DNA: TGTGCCAGCAGCCAGTTCTCAGATACGCAGTATTTT
CDR3: CASSQFSDTQYF
D: -
J: TRBJ2-3
V: TRBV9
size: many

DNA: TGTGCCAGCAGCCCAACCCTCTTCCGCGGCAACGCAGATACGCAGTATTTT
CDR3: CASSPTLFRGNADTQYF
D: -
J: TRBJ2-3
V: TRBV9
size: many

DNA: TGTGCCAGCAACCCCAGGGGCTCCGCAGATACGCAGTATTTT
CDR3: CASNPRGSADTQYF
D: -
J: TRBJ2-3
V: TRBV9
size: many

DNA: TGTGCCAGCAGCCCAAGAGTTGCAACTAATGAAAAACTGTTTTTT
CDR3: CASSPRVATNEKLFF
D: -
J: TRBJ1-4
V: TRBV9
size: many

DNA: TGTGCCAGCAGCTTCCGGGACGGCTTGGGGAATGAGCAGTTCTTC
CDR3: CASSFRDGLGNEQFF
D: -
J: TRBJ2-1
V: TRBV9
size: many

DNA: TGTGCCAGCAGCGTAGACCCAGGGGGCGCGACTGGGGCCAACGTCCTGACTTTC
CDR3: CASSVDPGGATGANVLTF
D: TRBD1
J: TRBJ2-6
V: TRBV9
size: many

DNA: TGTGCCAGCAGCGTAAGTCTAGGTAGCACAGATACGCAGTATTTT
CDR3: CASSVSLGSTDTQYF
D: -
J: TRBJ2-3
V: TRBV9
size: many

DNA: TGTGCCAGCAGCGTAGATGGGGATCTGAAAGCTTTCTTT
CDR3: CASSVDGDLKAFF
D: -
J: TRBJ1-1
V: TRBV9
size: many

DNA: TGTGCCAGCAGCGTAGCTACGGCGCGGGGACAGGGTCCAGATACGCAGTATTTT
CDR3: CASSVATARGQGPDTQYF
D: TRBD1
J: TRBJ2-3
V: TRBV9
size: many

DNA: TGTGCCAGCAGCGAGGGGGCACCCGCTAGCACAGATACGCAGTATTTT
CDR3: CASSEGAPASTDTQYF
D: TRBD1
J: TRBJ2-3
V: TRBV9
size: many

DNA: TGTGCCAGCAGCGTCGGACAGGCCTCCCCTGAAGCTTTCTTT
CDR3: CASSVGQASPEAFF
D: TRBD1
J: TRBJ1-1
V: TRBV9
size: many

DNA: TGTGCCAGCAGCGTAGAGTCCAGGCCCAACACTGAAGCTTTCTTT
CDR3: CASSVESRPNTEAFF
D: -
J: TRBJ1-1
V: TRBV9
size: many

DNA: TGTGCCAGCAGCGTAGGGGGGTGGTCACCCCTCCACTTT
CDR3: CASSVGGWSPLHF
D: -
J: TRBJ1-6
V: TRBV9
size: many

DNA: TGTGCCAGCAGCGTAGGGGGATCTTGGGAGACCCAGTACTTC
CDR3: CASSVGGSWETQYF
D: -
J: TRBJ2-5
V: TRBV9
size: many

DNA: TGTGCCAGCAGCCCCGCTAAGGTGAACACTGAAGCTTTCTTT
CDR3: CASSPAKVNTEAFF
D: -
J: TRBJ1-1
V: TRBV9
size: few

DNA: TGTGCCAGCAGCGTAGGGGGCTCGGGGAACACTGAAGCTTTCTTT
CDR3: CASSVGGSGNTEAFF
D: -
J: TRBJ1-1
V: TRBV9
size: many

DNA: TGTGCCAGCAGCGTAGAGATTGGGGGGGGCACCAACACCGGGGAGCTGTTTTTT
CDR3: CASSVEIGGGTNTGELFF
D: -
J: TRBJ2-2
V: TRBV9
size: many

DNA: TGTGCCAGCAGCGTGGGGACCGGACCTAATTCACCCCTCCACTTT
CDR3: CASSVGTGPNSPLHF
D: -
J: TRBJ1-6
V: TRBV9
size: many

DNA: TGTGCCAGCAGCGTCCGGGGGGCTTGGCAAGAGACCCAGTACTTC
CDR3: CASSVRGAWQETQYF
D: -
J: TRBJ2-5
V: TRBV9
size: many

DNA: TGTGCCAGCAGCGTAGGGGCGGGGGGGAACACTGAAGCTTTCTTT
CDR3: CASSVGAGGNTEAFF
D: -
J: TRBJ1-1
V: TRBV9
size: -

DNA: TGTGCCAGCAGCGGACAGGGGGCTAATTCACCCCTCCACTTT
CDR3: CASSGQGANSPLHF
D: TRBD1
J: TRBJ1-6
V: TRBV9
size: many

DNA: TGTGCCAGCAGCCCCCGGACAGATTCGAACACCGGGGAGCTGTTTTTT
CDR3: CASSPRTDSNTGELFF
D: -
J: TRBJ2-2
V: TRBV9
size: many

DNA: TGTGCCAGCAGCGAGGAGCCTCGGGAGACCCAGTACTTC
CDR3: CASSEEPRETQYF
D: -
J: TRBJ2-5
V: TRBV9
size: many

DNA: TGTGCCAGCAGCGTAGTTTCGGCCCCGGCAGATACGCAGTATTTT
CDR3: CASSVVSAPADTQYF
D: -
J: TRBJ2-3
V: TRBV9
size: many

DNA: TGTGCCAGCAGCGGCGGGACAGCCAATGAAAAACTGTTTTTT
CDR3: CASSGGTANEKLFF
D: TRBD1
J: TRBJ1-4
V: TRBV9
size: many

DNA: TGTGCCAGCAGCGTAGCTACGGCGGCGGGGTATCGCACAGATACGCAGTATTTT
CDR3: CASSVATAAGYRTDTQYF
D: -
J: TRBJ2-3
V: TRBV9
size: many

DNA: TGTGCCAGCAGCGTAGAGGCACGCTTGAACACTGAAGCTTTCTTT
CDR3: CASSVEARLNTEAFF
D: -
J: TRBJ1-1
V: TRBV9
size: many

DNA: TGTGCCAGCGCGTCGAGCTCCTACAATGAGCAGTTCTTC
CDR3: CASASSSYNEQFF
D: -
J: TRBJ2-1
V: TRBV9
size: many

DNA: TGTGCCAGCAGCGTAGGGGCTAGCGGGAATGAGCAGTTCTTC
CDR3: CASSVGASGNEQFF
D: TRBD2
J: TRBJ2-1
V: TRBV9
size: many

DNA: TGTGCCAGCAGCCGCTCCCGGGGGGGCGGTGAAAAACTGTTTTTT
CDR3: CASSRSRGGGEKLFF
D: -
J: TRBJ1-4
V: TRBV9
size: many

DNA: TGTGCCAGCAGCGCACACGCAGGGGCAGATACGCAGTATTTT
CDR3: CASSAHAGADTQYF
D: -
J: TRBJ2-3
V: TRBV9
size: many

DNA: TGTGCCAGCAGCCCGGGACAGCTGGCTGGGGCCAACGTCCTGACTTTC
CDR3: CASSPGQLAGANVLTF
D: TRBD1
J: TRBJ2-6
V: TRBV9
size: many

DNA: TGTGCCAGCAGCGTAGGTCCGGAGGGAGGGCCAAGTAATGAGCAGTTCTTC
CDR3: CASSVGPEGGPSNEQFF
D: TRBD2
J: TRBJ2-1
V: TRBV9
size: many

DNA: TGTGCCAGCAGCGTAGGTCGACTAGCGGGGGCGGGAGAGACCCAGTACTTC
CDR3: CASSVGRLAGAGETQYF
D: TRBD2
J: TRBJ2-5
V: TRBV9
size: many

DNA: TGTGCCAGCAGCGTGGGGTACACAGATACGCAGTATTTT
CDR3: CASSVGYTDTQYF
D: -
J: TRBJ2-3
V: TRBV9
size: medium-sized

DNA: TGTGCCAGCAGCATCTTGACAGGACCCACCGGGGAGCTGTTTTTT
CDR3: CASSILTGPTGELFF
D: -
J: TRBJ2-2
V: TRBV9
size: many